This T cell receptor beta chain was captured by sequencing in a study of cytomegalovirus exposure and HLA in healthy donors. Measured with immunoSEQ multiplex PCR; TCRdb has only the in-frame clones, and not every one. The table records roughly 77,000 clones, about 95% of them present only once. Study-wide findings and caveats: The study flagged some 170 TCR beta chains as cytomegalovirus-associated.

The CDR3 consists of 15 residues. The germline V and J ends were trimmed by 6 bases and 7 bases, with 21 bases remaining between them. In germline, CDR1 is SGHAT, CDR2 FQNNGV. Remarks on this clone: Its antigen is as yet unknown.

The V and J genes are TRBV11-2 and TRBJ1-2; TRBD1 might be the D (6 bases). Source material: PBMCs. The receptor was isolated from a woman between 18 and 30 years old in good health and CMV-seronegative. DNA of the CDR3: TGTGCCAGCAGTACTAGAACAGGGCATCCGGGTGGCTACACCTTC. Its protein is CASSTRTGHPGGYTF.